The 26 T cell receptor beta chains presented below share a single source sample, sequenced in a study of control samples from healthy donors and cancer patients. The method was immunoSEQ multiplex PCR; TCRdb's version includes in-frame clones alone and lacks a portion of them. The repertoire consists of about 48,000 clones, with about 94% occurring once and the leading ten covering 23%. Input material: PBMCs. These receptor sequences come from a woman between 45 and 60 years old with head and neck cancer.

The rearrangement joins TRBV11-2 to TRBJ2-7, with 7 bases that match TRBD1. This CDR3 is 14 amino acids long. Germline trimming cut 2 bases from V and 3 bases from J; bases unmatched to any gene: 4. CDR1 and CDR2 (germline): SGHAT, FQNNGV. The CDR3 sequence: CASSLLTGNYEQYF. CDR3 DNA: TGTGCCAGCAGCTTATTGACAGGGAACTACGAGCAGTACTTC. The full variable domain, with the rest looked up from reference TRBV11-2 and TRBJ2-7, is EAGVAQSPRYKIIEKRQSVAFWCNPISGHATLYWYQQILGQGPKLLIQFQNNGVVDDSQLPKDRFSAERLKGVDSTLKIQPAKLEDSAVYLCASSLLTGNYEQYFGPGTRLTVT.

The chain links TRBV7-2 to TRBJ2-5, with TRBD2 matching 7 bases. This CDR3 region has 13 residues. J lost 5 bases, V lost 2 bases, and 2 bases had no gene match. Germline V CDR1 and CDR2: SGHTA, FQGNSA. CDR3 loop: CASSLMRGETQYF. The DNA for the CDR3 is TGTGCCAGCAGCTTAATGCGGGGGGAGACCCAGTACTTC.

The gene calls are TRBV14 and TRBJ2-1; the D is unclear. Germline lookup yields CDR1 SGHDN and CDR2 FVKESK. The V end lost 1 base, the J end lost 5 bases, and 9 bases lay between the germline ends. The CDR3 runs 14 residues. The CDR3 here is CASSQGSRNNEQFF. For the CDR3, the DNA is TGTGCCAGCAGCCAAGGTAGCAGAAACAATGAGCAGTTCTTC.

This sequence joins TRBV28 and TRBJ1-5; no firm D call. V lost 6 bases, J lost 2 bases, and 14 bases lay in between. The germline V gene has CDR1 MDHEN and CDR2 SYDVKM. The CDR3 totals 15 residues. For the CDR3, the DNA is TGTGCCAGCAGCTCACCCCCGAGGGGCAATCAGCCCCAGCATTTT. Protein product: CASSSPPRGNQPQHF. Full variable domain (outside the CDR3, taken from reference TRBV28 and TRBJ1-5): DVKVTQSSRYLVKRTGEKVFLECVQDMDHENMFWYRQDPGLGLRLIYFSYDVKMKEKGDIPEGYSVSREKKERFSLILESASTNQTSMYLCASSSPPRGNQPQHFGDGTRLSIL.

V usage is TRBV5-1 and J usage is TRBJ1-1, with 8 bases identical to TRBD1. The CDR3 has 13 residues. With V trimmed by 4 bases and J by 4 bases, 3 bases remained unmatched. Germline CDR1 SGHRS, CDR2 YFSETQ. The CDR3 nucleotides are TGCGCCAGCAGCCTCAGGGGGCCCACTGAAGCTTTCTTT. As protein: CASSLRGPTEAFF.

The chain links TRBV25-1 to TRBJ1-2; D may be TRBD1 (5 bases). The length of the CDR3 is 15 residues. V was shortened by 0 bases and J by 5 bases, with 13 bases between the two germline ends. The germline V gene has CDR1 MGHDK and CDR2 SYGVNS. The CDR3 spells CASSEYLMGDYGYTF. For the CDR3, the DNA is TGTGCCAGCAGTGAATATCTAATGGGGGATTATGGCTACACCTTC.

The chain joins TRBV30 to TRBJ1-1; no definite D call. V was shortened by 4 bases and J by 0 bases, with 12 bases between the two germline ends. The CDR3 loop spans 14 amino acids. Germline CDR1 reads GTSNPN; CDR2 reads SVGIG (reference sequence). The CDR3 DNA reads TGTGCCTGGAACCCCGGCAGACTGAACACTGAAGCTTTCTTT. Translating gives CAWNPGRLNTEAFF. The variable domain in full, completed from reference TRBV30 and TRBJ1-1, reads SQTIHQWPATLVQPVGSPLSLECTVEGTSNPNLYWYRQAAGRGLQLLFYSVGIGQISSEVPQNLSASRPQDRQFILSSKKLLLSDSGFYLCAWNPGRLNTEAFFGQGTRLTVV.

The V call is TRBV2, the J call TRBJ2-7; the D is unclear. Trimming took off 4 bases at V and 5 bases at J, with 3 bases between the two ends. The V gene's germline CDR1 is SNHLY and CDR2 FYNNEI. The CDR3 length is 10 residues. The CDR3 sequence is CASSAHEQYF. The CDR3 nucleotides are TGTGCCAGCAGTGCCCACGAGCAGTACTTC.

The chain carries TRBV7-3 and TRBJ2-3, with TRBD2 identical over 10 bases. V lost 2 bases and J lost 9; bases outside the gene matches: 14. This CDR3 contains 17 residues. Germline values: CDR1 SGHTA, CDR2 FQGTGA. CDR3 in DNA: TGTGCCAGCAGCTTACGAGCGGGAGGGCTCGGCACACGGACGCAGTATTTT. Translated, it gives CASSLRAGGLGTRTQYF.

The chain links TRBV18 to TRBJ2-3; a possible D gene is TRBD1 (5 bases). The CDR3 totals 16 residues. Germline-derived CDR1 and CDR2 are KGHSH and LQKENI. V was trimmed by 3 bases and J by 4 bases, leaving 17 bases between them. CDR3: CASSPRQGMKADTQYF. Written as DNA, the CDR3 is TGTGCCAGCTCACCGCGGCAGGGAATGAAGGCAGATACGCAGTATTTT.

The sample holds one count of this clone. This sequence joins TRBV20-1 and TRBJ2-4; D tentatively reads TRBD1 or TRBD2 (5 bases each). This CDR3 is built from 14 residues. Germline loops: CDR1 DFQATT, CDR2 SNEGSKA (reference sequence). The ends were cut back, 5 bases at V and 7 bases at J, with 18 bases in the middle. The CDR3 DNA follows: TGCAGTGCTCGTGGGACGGGAAAGAGGAACATTCAGTACTTC. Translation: CSARGTGKRNIQYF.

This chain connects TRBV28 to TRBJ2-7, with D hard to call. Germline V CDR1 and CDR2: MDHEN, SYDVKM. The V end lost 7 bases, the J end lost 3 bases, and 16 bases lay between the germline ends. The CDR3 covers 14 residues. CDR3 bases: TGTGCCAGCACCCAAAGGGCGGTAGACTACGAGCAGTACTTC. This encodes CASTQRAVDYEQYF.

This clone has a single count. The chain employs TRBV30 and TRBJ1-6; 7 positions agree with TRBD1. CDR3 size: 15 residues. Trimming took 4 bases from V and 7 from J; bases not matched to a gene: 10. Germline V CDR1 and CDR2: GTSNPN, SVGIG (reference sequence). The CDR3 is CAWKLGGPWNSPLHF. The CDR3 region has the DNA TGTGCCTGGAAATTAGGGGGCCCTTGGAATTCACCCCTCCACTTT.

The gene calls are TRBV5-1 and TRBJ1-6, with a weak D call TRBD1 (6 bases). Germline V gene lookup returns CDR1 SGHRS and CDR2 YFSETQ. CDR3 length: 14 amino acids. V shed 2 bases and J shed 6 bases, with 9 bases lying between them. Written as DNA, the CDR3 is TGCGCCAGCAGCTTACAGGGCGGTAATTCACCCCTCCACTTT. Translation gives CASSLQGGNSPLHF.

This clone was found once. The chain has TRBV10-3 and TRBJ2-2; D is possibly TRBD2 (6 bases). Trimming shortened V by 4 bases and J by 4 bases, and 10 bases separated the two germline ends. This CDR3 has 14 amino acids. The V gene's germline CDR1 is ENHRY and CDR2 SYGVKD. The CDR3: CAISGNGGTGELFF. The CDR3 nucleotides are TGTGCCATCAGTGGGAACGGGGGCACCGGGGAGCTGTTTTTT.

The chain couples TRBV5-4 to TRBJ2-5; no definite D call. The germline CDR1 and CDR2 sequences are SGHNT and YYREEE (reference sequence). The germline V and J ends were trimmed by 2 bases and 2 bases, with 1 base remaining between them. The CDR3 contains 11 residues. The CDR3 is CASSFQETQYF. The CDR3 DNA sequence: TGTGCCAGCAGCTTTCAAGAGACCCAGTACTTC.

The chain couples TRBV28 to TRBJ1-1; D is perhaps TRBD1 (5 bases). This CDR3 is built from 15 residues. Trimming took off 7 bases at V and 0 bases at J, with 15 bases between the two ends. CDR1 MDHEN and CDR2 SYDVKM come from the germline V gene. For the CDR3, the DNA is TGTGCCAGCAAACGGGGGGACGGCTTGAACACTGAAGCTTTCTTT. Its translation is CASKRGDGLNTEAFF. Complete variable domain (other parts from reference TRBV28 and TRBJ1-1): DVKVTQSSRYLVKRTGEKVFLECVQDMDHENMFWYRQDPGLGLRLIYFSYDVKMKEKGDIPEGYSVSREKKERFSLILESASTNQTSMYLCASKRGDGLNTEAFFGQGTRLTVV.

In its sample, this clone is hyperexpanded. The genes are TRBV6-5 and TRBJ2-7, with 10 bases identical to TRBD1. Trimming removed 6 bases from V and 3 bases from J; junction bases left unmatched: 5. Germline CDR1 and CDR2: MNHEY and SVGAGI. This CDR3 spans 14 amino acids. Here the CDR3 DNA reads TGTGCCAGCAGCGGGACAGGGGCTTTCTACGAGCAGTACTTC. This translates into CASSGTGAFYEQYF.

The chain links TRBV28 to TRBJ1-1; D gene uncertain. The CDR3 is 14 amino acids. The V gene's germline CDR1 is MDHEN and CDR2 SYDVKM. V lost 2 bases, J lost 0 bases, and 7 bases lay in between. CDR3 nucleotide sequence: TGTGCCAGCAGTTTAGGCCAGATGAACACTGAAGCTTTCTTT. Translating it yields CASSLGQMNTEAFF.

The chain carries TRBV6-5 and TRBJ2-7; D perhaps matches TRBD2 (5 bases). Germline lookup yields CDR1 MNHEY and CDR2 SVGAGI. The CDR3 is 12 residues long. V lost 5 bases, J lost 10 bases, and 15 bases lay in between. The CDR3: CASSPGTEEQYF. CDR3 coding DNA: TGTGCCAGCAGTCCCGGCACGGAGGAACAGTACTTC.

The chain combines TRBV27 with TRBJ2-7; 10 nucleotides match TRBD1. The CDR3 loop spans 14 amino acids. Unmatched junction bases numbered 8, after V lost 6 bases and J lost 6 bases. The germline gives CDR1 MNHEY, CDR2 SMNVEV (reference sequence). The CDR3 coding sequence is TGTGCCAGCAGCACCGGGACAGGGGTCGGCGAGCAGTACTTC. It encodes CASSTGTGVGEQYF.

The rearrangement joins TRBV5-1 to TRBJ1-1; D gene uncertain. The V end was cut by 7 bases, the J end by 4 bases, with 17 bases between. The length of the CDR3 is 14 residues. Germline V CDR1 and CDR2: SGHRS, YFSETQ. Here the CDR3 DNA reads TGCGCCAGCCAACAGCTATCCCTCTCCACTGAAGCTTTCTTT. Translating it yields CASQQLSLSTEAFF. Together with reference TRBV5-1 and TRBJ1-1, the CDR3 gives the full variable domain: KAGVTQTPRYLIKTRGQQVTLSCSPISGHRSVSWYQQTPGQGLQFLFEYFSETQRNKGNFPGRFSGRQFSNSRSEMNVSTLELGDSALYLCASQQLSLSTEAFFGQGTRLTVV.

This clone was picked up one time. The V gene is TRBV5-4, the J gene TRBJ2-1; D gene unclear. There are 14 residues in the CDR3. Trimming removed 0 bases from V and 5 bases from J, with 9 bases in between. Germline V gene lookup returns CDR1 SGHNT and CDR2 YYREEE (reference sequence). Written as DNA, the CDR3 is TGTGCCAGCAGCTTGGAGGGTACAAACAATGAGCAGTTCTTC. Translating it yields CASSLEGTNNEQFF.

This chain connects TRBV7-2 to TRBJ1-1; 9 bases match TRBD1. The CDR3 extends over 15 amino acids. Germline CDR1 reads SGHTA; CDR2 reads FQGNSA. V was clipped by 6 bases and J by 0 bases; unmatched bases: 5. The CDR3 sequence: CASSYGQGLNTEAFF. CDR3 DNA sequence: TGTGCCAGCAGTTATGGACAGGGGCTGAACACTGAAGCTTTCTTT. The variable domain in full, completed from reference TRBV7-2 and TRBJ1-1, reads GAGVSQSPSNKVTEKGKDVELRCDPISGHTALYWYRQSLGQGLEFLIYFQGNSAPDKSGLPSDRFSAERTGGSVSTLTIQRTQQEDSAVYLCASSYGQGLNTEAFFGQGTRLTVV.

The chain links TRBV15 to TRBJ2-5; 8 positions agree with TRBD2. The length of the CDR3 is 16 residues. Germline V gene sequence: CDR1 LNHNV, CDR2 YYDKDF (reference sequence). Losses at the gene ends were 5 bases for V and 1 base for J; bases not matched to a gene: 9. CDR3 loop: CATSPGGGPGQETQYF. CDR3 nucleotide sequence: TGTGCCACCAGCCCCGGGGGGGGGCCGGGCCAAGAGACCCAGTACTTC.

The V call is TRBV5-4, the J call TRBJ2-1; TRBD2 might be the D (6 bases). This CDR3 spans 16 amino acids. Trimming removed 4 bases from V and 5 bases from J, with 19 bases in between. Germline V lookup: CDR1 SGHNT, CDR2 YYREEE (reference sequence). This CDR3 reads CASSGPSGPGDNEQFF. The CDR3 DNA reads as TGTGCCAGCAGCGGACCTAGTGGCCCGGGGGACAATGAGCAGTTCTTC. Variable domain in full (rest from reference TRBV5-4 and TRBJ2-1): ETGVTQSPTHLIKTRGQQVTLRCSSQSGHNTVSWYQQALGQGPQFIFQYYREEENGRGNFPPRFSGLQFPNYSSELNVNALELDDSALYLCASSGPSGPGDNEQFFGPGTRLTVL.